The entry that follows covers one T cell receptor beta chain sequence. The CDR3 is 14 amino acids. The ends were cut back, 5 bases at V and 4 bases at J, with 11 bases in the middle. Germline CDR1 MNHEY, CDR2 SVGAGI. The sample belongs to a study of blood T cell repertoires in COVID-19. Study as a whole: Sources were T cells, B-cell-depleted T cells, or PBMCs; the material itself was cDNA or gDNA.

Assay: immunoSEQ multiplex PCR; the TCRdb copy retains only in-frame clones and omits some. The sample yields 95,000 to 120,000 clones, less than 85% seen once. The chain links TRBV6-5 to TRBJ1-4, with a weak D call TRBD1 (5 bases). What was sequenced was peripheral blood. The clonotype originates from a human donor in a cohort sampled during active COVID-19. CDR3 amino acids: CASSRRGFNEKLFF. CDR3 in DNA: TGTGCCAGCAGTCGTCGGGGGTTTAATGAAAAACTGTTTTTT.